These 30 T cell receptor beta chains came from one sample sequenced in a study of blood T cell repertoires in COVID-19. Sequencing was performed with immunoSEQ multiplex PCR; in TCRdb, only in-frame clones are kept and a portion is missing. The repertoire consists of about 310,000 clones, with 80% to 90% occurring once and the leading ten covering 7.8%. Sample: peripheral blood. The receptors were gathered from a woman aged 50 to 65 who had recovered from COVID-19.

The rearrangement links TRBV11-2 to TRBJ2-7, with D perhaps TRBD2 (5 bases). V lost 1 base and J lost 2, with 9 bases in between. Germline V gene data show CDR1 as SGHAT and CDR2 as FQNNGV. CDR3 length equals 14 residues. Here the CDR3 DNA reads TGTGCCAGCAGCTTAGTTCGGGATACCTACGAGCAGTACTTC. Translation: CASSLVRDTYEQYF.

J is TRBJ1-1 and V is TRBV30; D might be TRBD1 (5 bases). The V end lost 2 bases, the J end lost 5 bases, and 18 bases lay between the germline ends. The CDR3 is 15 amino acids. CDR1 and CDR2 (germline): GTSNPN, SVGIG (reference sequence). CDR3 region: CAWSLSDRGWTEAFF. Written as DNA, the CDR3 is TGTGCCTGGAGTCTATCAGACCGGGGGTGGACTGAAGCTTTCTTT.

The V call is TRBV5-1, the J call TRBJ2-1; the D gene is possibly TRBD2 (6 bases). From germline, CDR1 is SGHRS and CDR2 YFSETQ. This CDR3 comprises 14 residues. Trimming took off 5 bases at V and 5 bases at J, with 14 bases between the two ends. In DNA form, the CDR3 reads TGCGCCAGCAGTTACGGGGGAACCAACAATGAGCAGTTCTTC. Protein sequence: CASSYGGTNNEQFF.

The gene calls are TRBV4-3 and TRBJ1-6; 8 nucleotides line up with TRBD1. The germline CDR1 and CDR2 sequences are LGHNA and YSLEER. The CDR3 is made up of 17 amino acids. V shed 3 bases, J shed 8 bases, and the junction held 12 bases outside the gene matches. The CDR3 spells CASSQGLPGQAYSPLHF. CDR3 nucleotides: TGCGCCAGCAGCCAGGGTCTACCGGGACAGGCTTATTCACCCCTCCACTTT.

The CDR3 bases are TGTGCCACCAGCAGAGTACGAGGGAACACTGAAGCTTTCTTT. It is translated as CATSRVRGNTEAFF. The chain couples TRBV15 to TRBJ1-1; D call uncertain. This CDR3 comprises 14 residues. Germline loops: CDR1 LNHNV, CDR2 YYDKDF (reference sequence). V was pared by 1 base and J by 1 base, with 7 bases between.

The chain combines TRBV11-2 with TRBJ2-2; D is perhaps TRBD1 (6 bases). The CDR3 is made up of 15 amino acids. Trimming took off 6 bases at V and 4 bases at J, with 15 bases between the two ends. Germline CDR1 and CDR2: SGHAT and FQNNGV. The CDR3 reads CASRPTGSFTGELFF. CDR3 bases: TGTGCCAGCAGACCCACAGGGTCCTTCACCGGGGAGCTGTTTTTT.

This chain connects TRBV11-2 to TRBJ2-3; 11 nucleotides match TRBD2. Germline CDR1 SGHAT, CDR2 FQNNGV. J was trimmed by 3 bases and V by 4 bases; bases with no gene match: 3. CDR3 length equals 15 residues. Here the CDR3 DNA reads TGTGCCAGCAGCTCGACTAGCGGGACGACAGATACGCAGTATTTT. It codes for CASSSTSGTTDTQYF.

This clone was observed a single time. The V and J genes are TRBV7-2 and TRBJ2-7; tentatively, D is TRBD2 (5 bases). V lost 4 bases and J 2 bases, leaving 18 bases between the germline ends. The CDR3 spans 16 residues. Germline loops: CDR1 SGHTA, CDR2 FQGNSA. The CDR3 DNA sequence: TGTGCCAGCAGCTACCGTGCCGGGGTCGGAACCTACGAGCAGTACTTC. As protein: CASSYRAGVGTYEQYF. Drawing the rest from reference TRBV7-2 and TRBJ2-7, the complete variable domain is GAGVSQSPSNKVTEKGKDVELRCDPISGHTALYWYRQSLGQGLEFLIYFQGNSAPDKSGLPSDRFSAERTGGSVSTLTIQRTQQEDSAVYLCASSYRAGVGTYEQYFGPGTRLTVT.

The J gene is TRBJ2-1, the V gene TRBV2; D uncertain. This CDR3 has 11 residues. Germline assignment: CDR1 SNHLY and CDR2 FYNNEI. The ends were cut back, 7 bases at V and 5 bases at J, with 6 bases in the middle. This CDR3 is CASTVDNEQFF. DNA of the CDR3: TGTGCCAGCACGGTAGACAATGAGCAGTTCTTC.

The rearrangement uses TRBV15 and TRBJ1-4; no clear D. V shed 3 bases and J shed 5 bases, with 7 bases lying between them. CDR1 is LNHNV and CDR2 is YYDKDF in the germline V gene (reference sequence). The CDR3 runs to 13 residues. Here the CDR3 reads CATSRAPNEKLFF. The CDR3 DNA reads as TGTGCCACCAGCAGGGCCCCGAATGAAAAACTGTTTTTT.

The chain joins TRBV3-1 (or the pseudogene TRBV3-2) to TRBJ2-3; 7 bases are shared with TRBD1. V trimming: 4 bases; J trimming: 3 bases; junction bases outside the gene matches: 10. Germline V gives CDR1 LGHDT, CDR2 YNNKEL (reference sequence). This CDR3 spans 16 amino acids. The CDR3, as DNA: TGTGCCAGCAGCCCCAAAGACAGGGTAGCAACAGATACGCAGTATTTT. Translating it yields CASSPKDRVATDTQYF.

This clone was counted a single time. The genes are TRBV20-1 and TRBJ2-3, with D unclear. The CDR3 extends over 11 amino acids. V lost 7 bases and J 0 bases, leaving 5 bases between the germline ends. Germline V lookup: CDR1 DFQATT, CDR2 SNEGSKA (reference sequence). CDR3 residues: CSVLSTDTQYF. The DNA of the CDR3 is TGCAGTGTATTAAGCACAGATACGCAGTATTTT.

This clone was picked up a small number of times. The chain couples TRBV30 to TRBJ2-2, with D possibly TRBD2 on 6 matching bases. Per germline, CDR1 GTSNPN and CDR2 SVGIG (reference sequence). The CDR3 extends over 14 amino acids. Trimming removed 8 bases from V and 3 bases from J, with 16 bases in between. The CDR3: CARKRRVDTGELFF. CDR3 nucleotides: TGTGCCCGGAAGAGGAGGGTCGACACCGGGGAGCTGTTTTTT. Full variable domain (missing parts from reference TRBV30 and TRBJ2-2): SQTIHQWPATLVQPVGSPLSLECTVEGTSNPNLYWYRQAAGRGLQLLFYSVGIGQISSEVPQNLSASRPQDRQFILSSKKLLLSDSGFYLCARKRRVDTGELFFGEGSRLTVL.

J is TRBJ1-1 and V is TRBV24-1; D might be TRBD1 (6 bases). Germline V CDR1 and CDR2: KGHDR, SFDVKD. Trimming stripped 6 bases from V and 2 bases from J, with 15 bases between. This CDR3 has 15 residues. In nucleotides, the CDR3 is TGTGCCACCAGTCCTGGAACAGGGCCAAACACTGAAGCTTTCTTT. Protein product: CATSPGTGPNTEAFF.

The V gene is TRBV9, the J gene TRBJ2-7; 9 bases match TRBD2. This CDR3 is 15 amino acids long. The germline V gene has CDR1 SGDLS and CDR2 YYNGEE. The junction had 5 bases not matched to a gene; V was cut back by 2 bases and J by 2 bases. The DNA for the CDR3 is TGTGCCAGCAGCGTGCAAGCGGGGGGCCCCTACGAGCAGTACTTC. It encodes CASSVQAGGPYEQYF.

The chain carries TRBV11-1 and TRBJ2-7; the D gene is possibly TRBD1 (6 bases). This CDR3 spans 15 amino acids. The germline V gene has CDR1 SGHAT and CDR2 FQDESV (reference sequence). V lost 5 bases to trimming and J lost 2 bases, with 16 bases between them. CDR3 DNA sequence: TGTGCCAGCAGCACTGGCTGGGACATAACCTACGAGCAGTACTTC. The encoded protein is CASSTGWDITYEQYF.

This chain connects TRBV28 to TRBJ2-3, with D tentatively TRBD2 (5 bases). This CDR3 comprises 13 residues. CDR1 is MDHEN and CDR2 is SYDVKM in the germline V gene. Trimming took off 4 bases at V and 2 bases at J, with 7 bases between the two ends. In nucleotides, the CDR3 is TGTGCCAGCAGTTCGAGGGACACAGATACGCAGTATTTT. It codes for CASSSRDTDTQYF.

The rearrangement links TRBV6-2 or TRBV6-3 to TRBJ2-7, with D hard to call. This CDR3 is built from 13 residues. V lost 2 bases and J lost 3, with 8 bases in between. In germline, CDR1 is MNHEY, CDR2 SVGEGT. The CDR3 reads CASSYAPGYEQYF. The CDR3 bases are TGTGCCAGCAGTTACGCCCCGGGCTACGAGCAGTACTTC.

The CDR3 coding sequence is TGCAGCGTTGATACCCCGGACAACCCGTATGGCTACACCTTC. As protein: CSVDTPDNPYGYTF. The chain combines TRBV29-1 with TRBJ1-2; tentatively, D is TRBD1 (5 bases). The CDR3 is 14 residues long. Trimming removed 3 bases from V and 5 bases from J, with 16 bases in between. The germline V gene has CDR1 SQVTM and CDR2 ANQGSEA.

This clone showed up just once. The chain is built from TRBV25-1 and TRBJ1-2, with 9 bases identical to TRBD1. Per germline, CDR1 MGHDK and CDR2 SYGVNS. This CDR3 has 16 amino acids. With V trimmed by 0 bases and J by 4 bases, 6 bases remained unmatched. The CDR3 reads CASSEYGTGNTYGYTF. In DNA form, the CDR3 reads TGTGCCAGCAGTGAATATGGGACAGGGAACACCTATGGCTACACCTTC.

The chain joins TRBV7-3 to TRBJ2-5; unclear D gene. Germline-derived CDR1 and CDR2 are SGHTA and FQGTGA. Trimming shortened V by 5 bases and J by 7 bases, and 14 bases separated the two germline ends. CDR3 size: 13 residues. Here the CDR3 DNA reads TGTGCCAGCAGCCCCGTCTCTGAGGCGACCCAGTACTTC. Protein product: CASSPVSEATQYF.

The J gene is TRBJ2-7, the V gene TRBV3-1 (or the pseudogene TRBV3-2), with 9 bases lining up with TRBD2. This CDR3 region has 14 residues. J gave up 13 bases and V 1 base, and 11 bases lay outside the gene matches. Looked up from germline, CDR1 is LGHDT and CDR2 is YNNKEL (reference sequence). The CDR3 DNA is TGTGCCAGCAGCCAAGGAGACGCGGTAGCGGGAGAATACTTC. Residues: CASSQGDAVAGEYF.

V is TRBV7-9 and J is TRBJ2-3; D remains ambiguous. CDR1 and CDR2 (germline): SEHNR, FQNEAQ (reference sequence). V shed 3 bases and J shed 1 base, with 5 bases lying between them. The length of the CDR3 is 13 residues. The CDR3 DNA reads as TGTGCCAGCAGCTTCCTAGGCACAGATACGCAGTATTTT. Translating gives CASSFLGTDTQYF.

The V gene is TRBV28, the J gene TRBJ2-2; TRBD1 agrees at 9 bases. The CDR3 runs to 19 residues. J was trimmed by 4 bases and V by 4 bases; bases with no gene match: 16. The germline gives CDR1 MDHEN, CDR2 SYDVKM. The CDR3 loop is CASSSNLAPGQGSTGELFF. The CDR3 DNA is TGTGCCAGCAGTTCCAACCTTGCACCGGGACAGGGCTCCACCGGGGAGCTGTTTTTT.

The chain recombines TRBV6-6 with TRBJ2-3, with 8 bases matching TRBD2. With V trimmed by 0 bases and J by 5 bases, 4 bases remained unmatched. This CDR3 spans 15 amino acids. CDR1 MNHNY and CDR2 SVGAGI come from the germline V gene (reference sequence). The DNA of the CDR3 is TGTGCCAGCAGTTACTCAGCGGGAGACATAGATACGCAGTATTTT. Its translation is CASSYSAGDIDTQYF.

The chain couples TRBV5-8 to TRBJ1-5; no clear D gene. Trimming removed 1 base at V and 0 bases at J, with 8 bases between. CDR3 length: 15 residues. Germline CDR1 SGHTS, CDR2 YDEGEE. CDR3 nucleotides: TGTGCCAGCAGCTTGCTCTCCTATAGCAATCAGCCCCAGCATTTT. Protein: CASSLLSYSNQPQHF.

The rearrangement uses TRBV27 and TRBJ2-5; 9 nucleotides match TRBD1. The CDR3 consists of 13 residues. After removal of 3 bases from V and 4 bases from J, the junction contained 0 bases not matched to a gene. The V gene's germline CDR1 is MNHEY and CDR2 SMNVEV (reference sequence). This chain's CDR3 is CASSLGQGETQYF. The CDR3 coding sequence is TGTGCCAGCAGTTTGGGACAGGGAGAGACCCAGTACTTC.

The chain joins TRBV11-2 to TRBJ2-3; 9 bases match TRBD2. This CDR3 spans 16 amino acids. CDR1 and CDR2 from the germline V gene are SGHAT and FQNNGV. The ends lost 3 bases at V and 3 bases at J; junction bases unmatched: 7. CDR3 nucleotide sequence: TGTGCCAGCAGCTTTAGCGGGAGTGCATTAACAGATACGCAGTATTTT. Protein: CASSFSGSALTDTQYF.

The V call is TRBV28, the J call TRBJ1-1; D perhaps matches TRBD1 (6 bases). Germline V gene sequence: CDR1 MDHEN, CDR2 SYDVKM. V shed 5 bases and J shed 6 bases, with 16 bases lying between them. The CDR3 has 14 amino acids. The CDR3 spells CASSETGYGPEAFF. As DNA, the CDR3 is TGTGCCAGCAGTGAAACAGGGTATGGCCCTGAAGCTTTCTTT.

The rearrangement links TRBV11-2 to TRBJ1-3; 7 bases fit TRBD1. J gave up 4 bases and V 5 bases, and 5 bases lay outside the gene matches. The CDR3 contains 14 residues. The germline CDR1 and CDR2 sequences are SGHAT and FQNNGV. This CDR3 reads CASSDRAEGNTIYF. CDR3 DNA sequence: TGTGCCAGCAGCGACAGGGCGGAAGGAAACACCATATATTTT.